This TCR beta chain was identified in a study of cytomegalovirus exposure and HLA in healthy donors (dated by TCRdb to 2016 to 2017). Background for the entire study: An earlier analysis of approximately 640 of the donors reported approximately 270 Gb of sequence data and more than 90 million unique TCR beta sequences from roughly 180 million T cells. Roughly 320 gigabases of sequencing data and 75 million to 85 million unique TCR sequences made up an early release that covered nearly 650 HLA-typed donors. The genetic ancestry cluster associated with self-reported Caucasian donors included about four fifths of the roughly 400 genotyped donors. The aim of the study was to test whether cataloging public T cell receptors could identify signatures of past pathogen exposure. Using immunosequencing, the study profiled T cell repertoires from 666 subjects and related those repertoires to cytomegalovirus serostatus. Besides the first cohort of hundreds of subjects, a separate validation cohort made up of 120 different subjects was used. To predict cytomegalovirus infection status, the study combined high-throughput TCR immunosequencing, statistical association of individual TCRs with disease status, and machine learning. To study patterns of TCR occurrence, a later analysis re-analyzed previously published TCR beta repertoires from around 700 donors and added high-resolution HLA genotyping. Rather than drawing on any new phenotypic data, the later analysis identified candidate immune exposures from TCR beta sequences and the way those sequences occurred across donors. In an earlier analysis of about 590 of the donors, high-throughput TCR beta sequencing was used to judge whether each TCR beta V gene segment behaved as functional or pseudogenic. Donor age, sex, ethnicity and CMV serostatus were collected together with the repertoire data. Genome-wide SNP genotypes for about 65% of the roughly 670 donors were used in a later genetic analysis, which treated that subset as a discovery cohort. All discovery cohort repertoires had been generated using a single sequencing platform. HLA typing included class I and class II loci at four-digit resolution. Typing coverage differed by locus: A, B, C, DRB1 and DQB1 were typed in about 620-630 donors, DQA1 in about 500, DPA1 in 600 to 610, and DPB1 in 472. Five DR-DQ haplotypes were handled as single units for association and clustering, since linkage in the cohort was strong. Among under 450 genotyped donors of the cohort, an average of approximately 230,000 unique TCR beta nucleotide sequences were sequenced per donor, around a sixth of them non-productive. Overall results and qualifications from the work: Assigning TCR associations to individual alleles was difficult when HLA alleles, especially DR and DQ, strongly co-occurred. In a later analysis, most CMV-associated TCR beta chains were found to appear HLA-restricted, with HLA associations seemingly driven largely by CMV exposure. A total of about 150 TCR beta chains were listed by the study as associated with cytomegalovirus. Because counts were too low, more than 15 rarely observed V segments, including chromosome 9 orphons, were left out of the earlier analysis of roughly 600 of the donors. Roughly uniform sequencing depth across donors was assumed in presence/absence analyses, although this assumption may not hold. According to a later analysis, TCR association rates differed among HLA loci, with DRB1 alleles showing the most associated TCRs and HLA-C alleles showing the fewest. Broadly in line with IMGT annotations, most TCR beta V segments showed up in productive rearrangements about 87% or about 30% of the time in an earlier analysis of several hundred of the donors. A few of the identified cytomegalovirus-associated TCR beta chains were confirmed in vitro to be specific for cytomegalovirus antigens. Only TCR beta chains were sequenced in this cohort, and the absence of alpha or paired-chain data limited detectable features. The sequencing pipeline was judged likely to have produced a cluster of highly shared sequence variants as a technical artifact. A further reported finding was that TCR beta sequences accurately predicted the HLA-A and HLA-B alleles for most subjects in the first cohort. Most TCR sequences were seen in very few donors, while some public TCRs were found in many individuals. An association between a missense DCLRE1C variant and V-gene and J-gene trimming of TCR beta chains was found in a later genetic analysis and replicated in an independent cohort. Some IMGT-functional V segments, including TRBV6-2 and TRBV6-3, could not be distinguished by the 87-base-pair reads and were therefore excluded. A later analysis associated 16,951 TCR beta sequences with specific HLA alleles at a false discovery rate of 0.05. Correlated functional status among segregating V segments might reflect linkage disequilibrium, but an unknown experimental factor could not be ruled out. According to a later analysis, parvovirus B19, influenza, CMV and Epstein-Barr virus appeared linked to several top co-occurrence clusters. The authors suggested that the approach could potentially be generalized to other disease states and immunological phenotypes. In a later analysis, HLA-associated TCR beta chains were found to be more clonally expanded and to have lower generation probabilities than equally common non-associated chains. HLA typing was unavailable for some donors at each locus, so association tests used only the typed subset. Immune exposure information for the cohort was limited to CMV serostatus. Cytomegalovirus status was reported to be diagnosed by the classifier with high specificity and sensitivity in both the original and validation cohorts. A later genetic analysis reported fewer N-insertions in productive TCRs among donors in an Asian-associated ancestry cluster than the approximately 700-donor mean.

The germline V gene provides CDR1 SGHRS and CDR2 YFSETQ. The CDR3 contains 14 residues, cysteine and phenylalanine counted. Just the 42-base CDR3 DNA is kept, in frame starting at base 1. The library was obtained by the immunoSEQ multiplex PCR assay. A mixture of 60 forward primers for TCR Vbeta segments and 13 reverse primers for TCR Jbeta segments was used in the multiplex PCR. Amplification of the CDR3 region of rearranged TCR beta genes was performed with a multiplex PCR assay on genomic DNA. The amplified TCR beta libraries were sequenced on the Illumina HiSeq System as 87-base-pair reads. For the original study's pipeline: A later analysis tallied approximately 87 million unique TCR beta chains across the 700 or so repertoires, and some 10 million of those chains were shared by two or more donors. Raw reads were error-corrected and collapsed into unique sequences by a nearest-neighbor algorithm in which closely related sequences were merged to remove PCR and sequencing errors. To assign V, D and J gene segments, CDR3 sequences were aligned to IMGT reference sequences. Each retained sequence needed at least a six-nucleotide match to both a V gene segment and a J gene segment. A rearrangement was called productive if the CDR3 had no stop codons and remained in frame with V and J, and every other rearrangement was called non-productive. CDR3 was defined by IMGT convention, running from the second conserved V-encoded cysteine to the conserved J-encoded phenylalanine. The earlier analysis of 500 to 650 of the donors excluded any sequence lacking an unambiguous match to a single V gene segment. An earlier analysis of just under 600 of the donors called V segments functional above 56.7% productive rearrangements and segregating when the between-donor standard deviation exceeded 5%. A statistical classification framework was developed to diagnose cytomegalovirus status using the catalog of TCR beta chain sequences. V and J gene assignment, in a later analysis, came from comparing TCR nucleotide sequences with IMGT/GENE-DB human TR gene sequences. In a later analysis, CDR3 sequences and most-parsimonious VDJ recombination scenarios were assigned using the TCRdist pipeline. In a later analysis, each TCR beta chain was defined by its CDR3 amino acid sequence together with its V-gene family, and reads without a unique V-gene family were excluded. A later analysis removed 592 highly shared, low-generation-probability nucleotide sequences to deal with suspected cross-contamination and a sequencing artifact. For each public chain, a later analysis derived a clonal expansion index from normalized ranks of inferred template counts within each repertoire. A later analysis computed generation probabilities with a VDJ recombination model fitted to out-of-frame rearrangements, and checked the results against IGoR. In a later analysis, hypergeometric tests were used to score TCR-TCR, TCR-HLA and TCR-CMV co-occurrence, with a repertoire-size bias correction applied to TCR pairs. To estimate false discovery rates, a later analysis permuted the HLA or CMV assignments 20 times. In a later analysis, co-occurring TCRs were grouped with DBSCAN, and TCRdist sequence similarity was added when clustering was performed within HLA-allele-positive subsets. For co-occurrence clustering, repertoires with fewer than 30,000 or more than 120,000 public chains were excluded, along with a handful of repertoires with anomalous nucleotide sharing. Sourced from immuneACCESS, this table was stored by TCRdb with only in-frame sequences that have V and J called. A share of the clones is absent; for the studies checked, an unresolved V gene accounts for under half, and the remainder has no known explanation. The V and J calls and clone size were taken over from that table, and D and trimming were inferred from the DNA. The table for this sample lists 200,000 or so clones; 75% to 85% of them were counted only once. The ten biggest clones cover 6.5% of the sample.

To note about this clone: Its specific antigen is unknown. Germline is not matched at one junction end, which may reflect a read error.

The cohort comprised approximately 700 healthy bone marrow donors. All cohort members were sampled while nominally healthy, although unrecorded immune exposures were likely present. The donor tested CMV seropositive and was one of the 289 seropositive cohort members. Each donor provided a peripheral blood sample, and peripheral blood mononuclear cells were used for TCR beta sequencing. The Qiagen DNeasy Blood Extraction Kit was used to extract genomic DNA from the blood cell samples. The sequencing sample was made of PBMCs. The TCR originated in a woman in her 50s in good health and CMV-seropositive. The sequence joins TRBV5-1 to TRBJ2-1, with the D segment identity uncertain. Here is the DNA: TGCGCCAGCAGCTTGGAAGCCTCCCACAATGAGCAGTTCTTC. This gives the protein CASSLEASHNEQFF.